This TCR beta chain was recovered during a study of regulatory T cells in long-lasting Graves disease. Time point defined: newly diagnosed GD, antithyroid drugs for less than 3 months. The TCR library was prepared using RNA isolated from PBMCs. General study points: TRBV28, TRBJ1-2 and TRBJ2-5 were favored in persistent disease.

This clonotype was picked up many times. The antigen remains unidentified. Building the TCR beta libraries relied on iRepertoire HTBI primers, and CDR3 regions underwent Arm-PCR. A single record per CDR3 protein comes from TCRdb applying MiXCR to the multiplex PCR reads. The sample has some 490,000 distinct CDR3 sequences, 12% seen once. This CDR3 region has 18 residues. The ends were cut back, 3 bases at V and 2 bases at J, with 21 bases in the middle. Germline CDR1 is LGHNT and CDR2 is FRNRAP. A further study also used this sample, focusing on T cells in Graves' hyperthyroidism and ophthalmopathy. As that report states: Patients were excluded for uncontrolled infection, other autoimmune disease, pregnancy or lactation.

This clonotype was obtained from a woman in her 30s with Graves disease. The V gene is TRBV12-5, the J gene TRBJ2-3; maybe TRBD2 (6 bases). The starting material was peripheral blood mononuclear cells (PBMCs), obtained at new diagnosis, from a patient treated with antithyroid drugs. The CDR3 nucleotides are TGTGCTAGTGGTTTTCACGCGGGAAGTAACGTGATCACAGATACGCAGTATTTT. It yields the protein CASGFHAGSNVITDTQYF.